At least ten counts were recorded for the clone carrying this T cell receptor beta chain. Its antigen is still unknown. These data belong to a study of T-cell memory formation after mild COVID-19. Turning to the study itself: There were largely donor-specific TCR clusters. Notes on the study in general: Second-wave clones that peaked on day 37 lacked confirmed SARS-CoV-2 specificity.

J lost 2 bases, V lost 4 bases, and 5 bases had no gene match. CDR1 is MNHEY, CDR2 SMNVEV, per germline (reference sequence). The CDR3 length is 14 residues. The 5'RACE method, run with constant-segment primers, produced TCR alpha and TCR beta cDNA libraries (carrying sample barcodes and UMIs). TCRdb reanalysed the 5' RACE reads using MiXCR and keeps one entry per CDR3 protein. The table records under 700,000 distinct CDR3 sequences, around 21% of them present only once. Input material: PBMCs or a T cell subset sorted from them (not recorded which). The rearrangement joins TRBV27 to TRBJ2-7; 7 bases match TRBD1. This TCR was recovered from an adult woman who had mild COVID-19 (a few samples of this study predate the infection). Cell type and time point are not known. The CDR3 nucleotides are TGTGCCAGCAGTTCAAAGGGACAGACCTACGAGCAGTACTTC. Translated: CASSSKGQTYEQYF.